This T cell receptor (beta chain) was found in a study of T cells in Graves' hyperthyroidism and ophthalmopathy. Amplification of TCR beta CDR3 regions used RNA as the template. The HTBI primer set drove a first-round RT-PCR of the TCR CDR3. TCRdb used MiXCR to reprocess the multiplex PCR reads, holding one entry per CDR3 protein. The repertoire has 300,000 to 450,000 distinct CDR3 sequences, approximately 14% of them found once; the top ten carry around 20%. This clonotype was seen a few times. Its antigen is still unknown. The authors took PBMCs from about 9.5 ml fresh peripheral blood. Study results and caveats: The model made its ophthalmopathy prediction, and onset followed a median approximately six months later. Researchers found most expanded thyroid clonotypes above 0.001 in blood as well.

CDR3 length equals 14 residues. V was clipped by 5 bases and J by 3 bases, with 14 bases between them. Germline V gives CDR1 WSHSY, CDR2 SAAADI. The TCR was taken from a woman aged 30 to 39 with Graves' ophthalmopathy. The sample taken for sequencing was blood. The chain combines TRBV10-2 with TRBJ2-7; D is unclear. The CDR3 reads CASSNWVLGYEQYF. CDR3 DNA sequence: TGCGCCAGCAGTAACTGGGTTCTGGGCTACGAGCAGTACTTC.